This T cell receptor beta chain was profiled in a study of shared clonotypes between healthy human individuals. Study-wide points: Naive CD4 clonotypes overlapped across several donors at roughly 5%.

Produced via immunoSEQ multiplex PCR; TCRdb's table is partial and in-frame only. The sample includes over 750,000 clones, 96% of them seen just once. In the case of this clone: Its antigen is not known. Other nucleotide sequences from this sample produce the same CDR3.

Terminally differentiated effector memory CD45RA+ cells were left out of the naive CD8 fraction, which was CD45RO-negative and positively selected for CCR7. Germline V CDR1 and CDR2: LGHNA, YSLEER. Germline trimming cut 1 base from V and 2 bases from J; bases unmatched to any gene: 0. The CDR3 length is 15 residues. The chain links TRBV4-3 to TRBJ2-7; 12 bases agree with TRBD2. The sample taken for sequencing was naive CD8+ T cells sorted from blood. The clonotype originates from a man younger than 40 in good health. CDR3 coding DNA: TGCGCCAGCAGCCAAGGACTAGCGGGAGCCTACGAGCAGTACTTC. Its protein is CASSQGLAGAYEQYF.